A selection of T cell receptor beta chains follows, all from one sample in a study of cytomegalovirus exposure and HLA in healthy donors. TCRdb keeps only in-frame clones here, not all; method: immunoSEQ multiplex PCR. The sample has about 140,000 clones; under 80% are singletons. The sequenced sample consisted of PBMCs. These receptors were collected from a woman aged 50 to 60 in good health and CMV-seropositive. Each CDR3 is given with its conserved first and last residue.

v_gene	CDR3aa
TRBV30	CAWSVWGRDLSPLHF
TRBV27	CASSLYSREKQFF
TRBV28	CASNLGQVGSPLHF
TRBV5-6	CASSLQGGPGEQYF
TRBV13	CASRLSGGTGELFF
TRBV27	CASARGGIDTQYF
TRBV27	CASSSPGRGETQYF
TRBV6-6	CASRLQSNQPQHF
TRBV13	CASSLGGREKGHEQYF
TRBV10-1	CASSGPLAGIYNEQFF
TRBV28	CASSSDRVGSGNIQYF
TRBV25-1	CASRRGTDSPLHF
TRBV28	CASSRGQGSEKLFF
TRBV29-1	CSSNTDTQYF
TRBV10-3	CATTPLDNRNTIYF
TRBV21-1	CASSEAVEAFF
TRBV19	CASSMAGRAYEQYF
TRBV4-2	CASSRTGGGTDTQYF
TRBV5-5	CASSHFPRFEAGANVLTF
TRBV9	CASSDPGPNEKLFF
TRBV18	CASSPGLAGPQVQYF
TRBV6-5	CASSYEHNSPLHF
TRBV5-5	CASSLGTTGSQPQHF
TRBV5-1	CASSLVGEETQYF
TRBV5-4	CASSLRSGNYGYTF
TRBV19	CASSKQGLGYEQYF
TRBV28	CASSPDREYGYTF
TRBV7-8	CASSTGQSLAKNIQYF
TRBV19	CASTPTGWPTEAFF
TRBV9	CASSVIFKTGGDNEQFF
TRBV27	CASRGLAGAPEETQYF
TRBV15	CATSRNRVNTEAFF
TRBV11-2	CASSFGTSSTDTQYF
TRBV5-4	CASSLGRGDTEAFF
TRBV6-5	CASRTTSGGYNEQFF
TRBV30	CAWSGAGGTDTQYF